Detailed here is one TCR beta chain. Its antigen is undetermined. This record belongs to a study of CD8+ T cells in alopecia areata. At the level of the study: For the treated group, dosing was oral tofacitinib at 5 to 10 mg twice daily. Using the percentage of affected scalp area, treated patients' severity was scored.

The study's findings and limits: Clarity of TCR sharing across patients fell short of that in mice, possibly HLA-related. In lesional scalp, particularly from alopecia totalis/universalis, clonality was higher than in normal scalp.

Reverse transcription of extracted RNA yielded cDNA, which provided the sequencing template. Generated by immunoSEQ multiplex PCR, the TCRdb table keeps only in-frame clones and is missing some. The table records more than 90,000 clones, roughly two thirds of them present only once. Treatment noted: oral pan-JAK inhibitor, 5-10 mg twice daily. CDR1 and CDR2 (germline): MNHEY, SMNVEV (reference sequence). Trimming took off 5 bases at V and 0 bases at J, with 13 bases between the two ends. The CDR3 is 15 residues long. This chain uses TRBV27 with TRBJ1-1, with unresolved D. The sequence was obtained from a human donor with alopecia areata. Specimen: CD8+ T cells sorted from blood, collected at week 4, from a patient treated with tofacitinib. DNA for the CDR3: TGTGCCAGCAGTCCACAAACAGAGATGAACACTGAAGCTTTCTTT. It encodes CASSPQTEMNTEAFF.